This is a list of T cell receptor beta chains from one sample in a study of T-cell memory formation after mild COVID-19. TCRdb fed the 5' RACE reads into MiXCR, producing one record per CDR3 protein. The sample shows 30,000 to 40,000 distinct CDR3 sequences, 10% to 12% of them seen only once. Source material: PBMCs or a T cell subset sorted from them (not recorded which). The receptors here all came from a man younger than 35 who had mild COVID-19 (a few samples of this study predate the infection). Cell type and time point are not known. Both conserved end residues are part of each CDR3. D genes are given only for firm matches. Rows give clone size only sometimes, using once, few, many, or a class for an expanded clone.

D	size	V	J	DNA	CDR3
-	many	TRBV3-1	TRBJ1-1	TGTGCCAGCAGCCAAGTCGCATCAAACACTGAAGCTTTCTTT	CASSQVASNTEAFF
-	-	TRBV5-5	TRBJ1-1	TGTGCCAGCAGCTTGGAAGGGGTAACTGAAGCTTTCTTT	CASSLEGVTEAFF
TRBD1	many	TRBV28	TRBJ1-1	TGTGCCAGCACCCCGACAGGGGCGGACACTGAAGCTTTCTTT	CASTPTGADTEAFF
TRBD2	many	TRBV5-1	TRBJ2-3	TGCGCCAGCAGCTTGGGGCCTCGTAGCGGGGGAACAGATACGCAGTATTTT	CASSLGPRSGGTDTQYF
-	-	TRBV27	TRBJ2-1	TGTGCCAGCAGTTTAAGGAACAATGAGCAGTTCTTC	CASSLRNNEQFF
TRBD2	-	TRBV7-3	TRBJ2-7	TGTGCCAGCAGCTTAGGGGGGGGAAGGAATGAGCAGTACTTC	CASSLGGGRNEQYF
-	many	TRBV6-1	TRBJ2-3	TGTGCCTTCGGGGGCGTGGGGTCCACAGATACGCAGTATTTT	CAFGGVGSTDTQYF
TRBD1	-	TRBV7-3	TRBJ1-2	TGTGCCAGCAGCTTTACAGGGGGCGGTAACTATGGCTACACCTTC	CASSFTGGGNYGYTF
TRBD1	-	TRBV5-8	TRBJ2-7	TGTGCCAGCAGCAGAGGACAGGGGAGCTCCTACGAGCAGTACTTC	CASSRGQGSSYEQYF
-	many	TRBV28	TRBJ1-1	TGTGCCAGCAGTTCCTCAGGTAGGGCGAACACTGAAGCTTTCTTT	CASSSSGRANTEAFF
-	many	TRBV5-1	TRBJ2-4	TGCGCCAGCAGCATCCTAGGGGCCGGAGGAGACATTCAGTACTTC	CASSILGAGGDIQYF
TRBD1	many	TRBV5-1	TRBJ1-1	TGCGCCAGCAGCCCTCCGAGACAGGGAGGCACTGAAGCTTTCTTT	CASSPPRQGGTEAFF
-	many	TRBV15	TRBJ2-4	TGTGCCACCAGCAGGACAGTAGCCAAAAACATTCAGTACTTC	CATSRTVAKNIQYF
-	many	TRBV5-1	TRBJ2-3	TGCGCCAGCAGCTATGGACTTTTCCCCCCAGATACGCAGTATTTT	CASSYGLFPPDTQYF
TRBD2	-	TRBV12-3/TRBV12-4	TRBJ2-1	TGTGCCAGCTGCTCTAGCGGGAAGTACAATGAGCAGTTCTTC	CASCSSGKYNEQFF
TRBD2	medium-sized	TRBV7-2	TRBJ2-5	TGTGCCAGCAGCTTAGACGGGACTAGCGGGGAGACCCAGTACTTC	CASSLDGTSGETQYF
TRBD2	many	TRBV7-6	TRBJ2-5	TGTGCCAGCAGCTTAGGGGTTGGCGGGGGGGCCGGAGAGACCCAGTACTTC	CASSLGVGGGAGETQYF
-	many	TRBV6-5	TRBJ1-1	TGTGCCAGCAGTTACCTACAAGACACTGAAGCTTTCTTT	CASSYLQDTEAFF
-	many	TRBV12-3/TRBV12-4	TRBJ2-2	TGTGCCAGCACCCTTCCCGGGTCTAGTCTCCCCGGGGAGCTGTTTTTT	CASTLPGSSLPGELFF
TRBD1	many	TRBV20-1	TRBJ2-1	TGCAGTGCTATACCGGGACAGGCATACAATGAGCAGTTCTTC	CSAIPGQAYNEQFF
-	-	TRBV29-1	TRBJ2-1	TGCAGCCGGGGAGAAAGCTACAATGAGCAGTTCTTC	CSRGESYNEQFF
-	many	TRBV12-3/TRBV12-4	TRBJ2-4	TGTGCCAGCAGTTTGGGGGAGAGAGACATTCAGTACTTC	CASSLGERDIQYF
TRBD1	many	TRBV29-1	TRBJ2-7	TGCAGCGCAAACAGGGGAAACTACGAGCAGTACTTC	CSANRGNYEQYF
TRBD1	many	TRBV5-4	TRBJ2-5	TGTGCCAGCAGCTTGTCAGGGGGAGCGGAGACCCAGTACTTC	CASSLSGGAETQYF
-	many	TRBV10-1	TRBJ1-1	TGCGCCAGCAGTGCACAGACGAACACTGAAGCTTTCTTT	CASSAQTNTEAFF
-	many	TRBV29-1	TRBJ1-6	TGCAGCGTTGCGAGGGTCCAGGGATCACCCCTCCACTTT	CSVARVQGSPLHF
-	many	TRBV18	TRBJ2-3	TGTGCCAGCTCACCACCTACGGCCGCAGATACGCAGTATTTT	CASSPPTAADTQYF
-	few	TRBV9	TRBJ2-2	TGTGCCAGCAGCCCCCGCGCGGGTGCGGGCACCGGGGAGCTGTTTTTT	CASSPRAGAGTGELFF
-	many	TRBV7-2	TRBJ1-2	TGTGCCAGCAGCTTAGAGGTCGGCAGAGCCTATGGCTACACCTTC	CASSLEVGRAYGYTF
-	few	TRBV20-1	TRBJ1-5	TGCAGTGCTAGAGCAAGGGAGCTGCAGCCCCAGCATTTT	CSARARELQPQHF
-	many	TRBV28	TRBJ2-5	TGTGCCAGCAGTTTAAACCCGGGGGCTGGGGAGACCCAGTACTTC	CASSLNPGAGETQYF
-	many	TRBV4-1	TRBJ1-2	TGCGCCAGCAGCCAGGGCCACCGGGGGCCTAACTATGGCTACACCTTC	CASSQGHRGPNYGYTF
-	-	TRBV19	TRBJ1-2	TGTGCCAGTAGTATCGACGGCCGGTACTATGGCTACACCTTC	CASSIDGRYYGYTF
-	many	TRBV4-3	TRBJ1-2	TGCGCCAGCAGCCGGACCGACAGAGTTCCCTCAACGGGTGGCTACACCTTC	CASSRTDRVPSTGGYTF
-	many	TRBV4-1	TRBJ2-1	TGCGCCAGCACCCAAGGGGGGACGGGGCGGTACAATGAGCAGTTCTTC	CASTQGGTGRYNEQFF
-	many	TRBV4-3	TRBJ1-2	TGCGCCAGCAGCCAAGATATCTCTGAGGGAGGCTACACCTTC	CASSQDISEGGYTF
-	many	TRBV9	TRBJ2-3	TGTGCCAGCAGCGCTCTGTCATTCTTTTCGACCAGCACAGATACGCAGTATTTT	CASSALSFFSTSTDTQYF
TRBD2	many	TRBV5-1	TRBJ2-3	TGCGCCAGCAGCTTGGTGACTAGCGGGGGGGCAGATACGCAGTATTTT	CASSLVTSGGADTQYF
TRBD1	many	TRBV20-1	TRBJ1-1	TGCAGTGCTAGAGGGATCGACAGGGTTGAAGCTTTCTTT	CSARGIDRVEAFF
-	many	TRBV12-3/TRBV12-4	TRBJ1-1	TGTGCCAGCAGTTCAGCAGATTCGAACACTGAAGCTTTCTTT	CASSSADSNTEAFF
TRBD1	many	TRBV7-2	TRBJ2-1	TGTGCCAGCAGTTGGGACAGGGGACAGCTGCGGTTCTTC	CASSWDRGQLRFF
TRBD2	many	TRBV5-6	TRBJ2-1	TGTGCCAGCAGCCTCAACCGGGACTACCAGTTCTTC	CASSLNRDYQFF
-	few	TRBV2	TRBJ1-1	TGTGCCAGCACTGGGGTGGGGGCGCGCACTGAAGCTTTCTTT	CASTGVGARTEAFF
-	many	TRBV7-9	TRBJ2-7	TGTGCCAGCAGCTTCGGCCCCTACGAGCAGTACTTC	CASSFGPYEQYF
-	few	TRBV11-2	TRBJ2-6	TGTGCCAGCAGCTCCTGGACGGGCTCTGGGGCCAACGTCCTGACTTTC	CASSSWTGSGANVLTF
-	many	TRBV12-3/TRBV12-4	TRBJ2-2	TGTGCCAGCAGTTTCACCATTTCCGGGGAGCTGTTTTTT	CASSFTISGELFF
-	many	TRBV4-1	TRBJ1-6	TGCGCCAGCAGCCACCGAGACACCGACCCTAATTCACCCCTCCACTTT	CASSHRDTDPNSPLHF
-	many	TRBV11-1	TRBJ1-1	TGTGCCAGCAGCGGAACGAGGACGGTTGAAGCTTTCTTT	CASSGTRTVEAFF
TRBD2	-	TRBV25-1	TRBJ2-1	TGTGCCAGCAGTGTGTTGACTAGCGGGGGGGCAAGCCCCTTTGGTGAGCAGTTCTTC	CASSVLTSGGASPFGEQFF
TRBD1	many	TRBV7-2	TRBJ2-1	TGTGCCAGCAAGTCCTCAAGAACAGGGGACAATGAGCAGTTCTTC	CASKSSRTGDNEQFF
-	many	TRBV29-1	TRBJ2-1	TGCAGCGTCCGGAGGGAGGGGGCTCGGTTCTTC	CSVRREGARFF
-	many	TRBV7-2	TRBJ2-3	TGTGCCAGCAGCTTCCTAAGAGATACGCAGTATTTT	CASSFLRDTQYF
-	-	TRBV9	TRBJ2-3	TGTGCCAGCAGCCTTACGACCTATTCTAGCACAGATACGCAGTATTTT	CASSLTTYSSTDTQYF
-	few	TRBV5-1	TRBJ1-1	TGCGCCAGCAGCCAGAATCCGGGGATTACTGAAGCTTTCTTT	CASSQNPGITEAFF
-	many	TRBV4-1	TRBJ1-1	TGCGCCAGCAGCCAAGCTCTCCGTTCGACAGGCTCTGAAGCTTTCTTT	CASSQALRSTGSEAFF
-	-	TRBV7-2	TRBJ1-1	TGTGCCAGCATCCTGGTTTGGGGGCTCGGCACTGAAGCTTTCTTT	CASILVWGLGTEAFF
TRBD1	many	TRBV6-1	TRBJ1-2	TGTGCCAGCAGCCCTGGGGTTGGGACAGCCTATGGCTACACCTTC	CASSPGVGTAYGYTF
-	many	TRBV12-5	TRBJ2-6	TGTGCTAGTGGTTGGGCCTGGAGCAGGGGTATTAGTCAACCTGGGGCCAACGTCCTGACTTTC	CASGWAWSRGISQPGANVLTF
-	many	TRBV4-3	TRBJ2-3	TGCGCCAGCAGCCAACAAGTGGGAGGTACCCGCGGAACGCAGTATTTT	CASSQQVGGTRGTQYF